The text below deals with one T cell receptor (beta chain). One junction end disagrees with the germline gene, perhaps due to a read error. The data belong to a study of molecular identifiers for immune sequencing clone quantification. TCRdb fed the PCR reads into MiXCR, producing one record per CDR3 protein. The sample includes about 640,000 distinct CDR3 sequences, roughly 21% of them seen just once. Germline V lookup: CDR1 LGHDT, CDR2 YNNKEL (reference sequence). This CDR3 has 13 amino acids. The chain combines TRBV3-1 with TRBJ2-1; the D is unclear. Source material: naive CD8+ T cells from blood, with Jurkat cell RNA spiked in. Subset given: FACS-sorted CD8+CD4-CCR7+CD45RA+ naive T cells. The TCR comes from a human donor in good health. Some libraries in this study had Jurkat cell RNA spiked in. This CDR3 reads CASSESTYNEQSF. The CDR3 bases are TGTGCCAGCAGCGAATCTACCTACAATGAGCAGTCCTTC.